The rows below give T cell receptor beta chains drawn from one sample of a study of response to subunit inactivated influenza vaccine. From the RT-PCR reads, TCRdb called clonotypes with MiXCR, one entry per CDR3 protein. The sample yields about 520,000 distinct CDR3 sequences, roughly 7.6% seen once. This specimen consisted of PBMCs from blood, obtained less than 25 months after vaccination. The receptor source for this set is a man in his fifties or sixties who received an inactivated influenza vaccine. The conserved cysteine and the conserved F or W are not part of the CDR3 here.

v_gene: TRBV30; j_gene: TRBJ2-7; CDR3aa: AWSGLVGGSSYEQY
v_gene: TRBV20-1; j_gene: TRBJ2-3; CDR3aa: SARRLAGPTDTQY
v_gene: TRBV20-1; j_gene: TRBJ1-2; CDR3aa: SAGDSIYGYT
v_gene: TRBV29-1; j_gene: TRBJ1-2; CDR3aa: SVEEDYYGYT
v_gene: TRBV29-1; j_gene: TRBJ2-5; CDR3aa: SVSPSLETQY
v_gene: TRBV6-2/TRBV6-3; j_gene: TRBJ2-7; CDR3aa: ASRTPGQVTSYEQY
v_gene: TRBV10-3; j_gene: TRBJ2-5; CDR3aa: AISDQTPTRTQY
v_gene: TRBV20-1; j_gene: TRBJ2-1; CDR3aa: SASRTGRSFYNEQF
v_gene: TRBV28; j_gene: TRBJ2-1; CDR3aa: ASRPPGFRDNEQF
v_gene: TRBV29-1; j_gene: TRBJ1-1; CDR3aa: SVGQGGTEAF
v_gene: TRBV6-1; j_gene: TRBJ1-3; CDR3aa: ASRPDRSGNTIY
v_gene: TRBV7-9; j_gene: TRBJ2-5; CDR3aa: ASSLAGTSGKETQY
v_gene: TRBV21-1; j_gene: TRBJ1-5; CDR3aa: ASSGVVVQPQH
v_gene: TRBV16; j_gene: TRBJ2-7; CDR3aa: ASSPGKGYEQY
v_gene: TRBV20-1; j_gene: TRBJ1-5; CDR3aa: SAHRGIGQPQH
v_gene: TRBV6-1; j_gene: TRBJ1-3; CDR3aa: ASSVTGTGVPVGNTIY
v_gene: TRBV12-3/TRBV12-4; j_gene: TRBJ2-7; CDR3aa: ASSLDAGYHEQY
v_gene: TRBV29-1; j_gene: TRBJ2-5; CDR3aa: SVEEVGVRETQY
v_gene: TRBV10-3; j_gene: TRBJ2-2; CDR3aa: AIPGDGENTGELF
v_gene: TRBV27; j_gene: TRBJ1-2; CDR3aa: ASSSAPGSHGYT